This T cell receptor (beta chain) was captured by sequencing in a study of blood T cell repertoires in COVID-19. About the study: PBMCs, B-cell-depleted T cells, or T cells provided the cDNA or gDNA that made up the material.

The data were produced by immunoSEQ multiplex PCR, yet TCRdb's version contains in-frame clones alone and is incomplete. The sample lists 240,000 or so clones; 75% to 90% were seen once. CDR1 and CDR2 (germline): MGHRA, YSYEKL. This CDR3 has 21 amino acids. The J segment lost 0 bases and the V segment lost 0 bases, leaving 17 bases of the junction unmatched. The specimen sequenced was peripheral blood. The receptor's source is a woman aged 60-75 years with active or convalescent COVID-19. The V call is TRBV4-1, the J call TRBJ1-5, with 7 bases identical to TRBD1. CDR3 region: CASSQEGLWTGRGYSNQPQHF. The CDR3 DNA sequence: TGCGCCAGCAGCCAAGAAGGACTGTGGACAGGTCGGGGTTATAGCAATCAGCCCCAGCATTTT.